This TCR beta chain was recovered during a study of shared clonotypes between healthy human individuals. This clone was seen only once. Sequencing was performed with immunoSEQ multiplex PCR; in TCRdb, only in-frame clones are kept and a portion is missing. The sample carries some 2,500,000 clones, about 90% recorded once. The sequence was obtained from a man between 18 and 35 years old in good health. Some clones in this sample may be carry-over from other donors' samples. Specimen: naive CD4+ T cells from PBMCs. The subset denotes: CD45RA+ positively selected.

CDR3 nucleotides: TGTGCCAGCAGTCTCATAGCGGGTACGCAGTATTTT. It specifies CASSLIAGTQYF. The chain combines TRBV28 with TRBJ2-3, with 7 bases identical to TRBD2. Trimming at V came to 5 bases and at J to 8 bases, leaving 4 bases not matched to a gene. Germline-derived CDR1 and CDR2 are MDHEN and SYDVKM. There are 12 residues in the CDR3.